The T cell receptor beta chain described here comes from a study of Ad26.COV2.S vaccination and SARS-CoV-2 variants. As for the study in general: Recipients of Ad26.COV2.S got it intramuscularly, once or twice 56 days apart.

Measured with immunoSEQ multiplex PCR; TCRdb has only the in-frame clones, and not every one. The sample contains a few hundred thousand clones, roughly 90% of which appear only once. Regarding treatment: around 19 received Ad26.COV2.S at low or high dose, single or two shots; several received placebo; per-sample allocation not given. It was on day 63 after the first vaccine or placebo injection that samples were taken. Vaccination used an Ad26 vector expressing Wuhan-strain SARS-CoV-2 spike. Losses at the gene ends were 5 bases for V and 5 bases for J; bases not matched to a gene: 14. The CDR3 totals 15 residues. Germline values: CDR1 GTSNPN, CDR2 SVGIG (reference sequence).

This chain joins TRBV30 and TRBJ2-5; 7 bases agree with TRBD2. The source was peripheral blood, collected in a trial of Ad26.COV2.S vaccine versus placebo. The TCR was taken from a person aged 18-65 years who received the Ad26.COV2.S COVID-19 vaccine or a placebo. The CDR3 DNA sequence: TGTGCCTGGGTTACCAGGGAGGGGAGGCGGGAGACCCAGTACTTC. This translates into CAWVTREGRRETQYF. Full variable domain (remainder filled in from reference TRBV30 and TRBJ2-5): SQTIHQWPATLVQPVGSPLSLECTVEGTSNPNLYWYRQAAGRGLQLLFYSVGIGQISSEVPQNLSASRPQDRQFILSSKKLLLSDSGFYLCAWVTREGRRETQYFGPGTRLLVL.